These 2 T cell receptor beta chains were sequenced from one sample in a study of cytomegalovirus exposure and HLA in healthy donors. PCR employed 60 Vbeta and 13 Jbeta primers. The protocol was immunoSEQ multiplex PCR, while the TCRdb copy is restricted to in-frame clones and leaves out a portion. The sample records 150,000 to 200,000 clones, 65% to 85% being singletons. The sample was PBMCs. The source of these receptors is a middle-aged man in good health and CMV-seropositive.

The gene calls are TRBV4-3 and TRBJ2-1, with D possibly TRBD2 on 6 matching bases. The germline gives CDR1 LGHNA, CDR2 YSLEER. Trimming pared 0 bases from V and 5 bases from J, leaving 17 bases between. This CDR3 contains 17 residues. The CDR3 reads CASSQDRGARLNNEQFF. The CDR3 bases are TGCGCCAGCAGCCAAGATCGCGGGGCCCGATTGAACAATGAGCAGTTCTTC.

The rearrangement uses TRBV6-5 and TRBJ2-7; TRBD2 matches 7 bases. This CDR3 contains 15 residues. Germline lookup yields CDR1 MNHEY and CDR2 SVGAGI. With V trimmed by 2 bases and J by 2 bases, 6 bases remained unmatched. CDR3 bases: TGTGCCAGCAGTTACGGCGGACTAGGGACCTACGAGCAGTACTTC. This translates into CASSYGGLGTYEQYF.